These 20 T cell receptor beta chains share one sample of origin, sequenced in a study of blood T cell repertoires in COVID-19. The table came from immunoSEQ multiplex PCR; TCRdb's copy has only in-frame clones and leaves some out. The sample holds more than 150,000 clones; under 85% are singletons and the top ten take over 10%. Sequenced: peripheral blood. Receptors originate from a man in his sixties or seventies who had recovered from COVID-19.

This chain uses TRBV9 with TRBJ2-1; a weak D match, TRBD2 (5 bases). Germline CDR1 SGDLS, CDR2 YYNGEE. This CDR3 spans 13 amino acids. V was clipped by 2 bases and J by 8 bases, with 11 bases between them. The CDR3 loop is CASSVQVGDEQFF. The CDR3, as DNA: TGTGCCAGCAGCGTCCAGGTCGGGGATGAGCAGTTCTTC.

The chain couples TRBV10-3 to TRBJ2-1, with 10 bases identical to TRBD1. CDR1 ENHRY and CDR2 SYGVKD come from the germline V gene. V lost 3 bases to trimming and J lost 12 bases; unmatched junction nucleotides: 11. This CDR3 contains 15 residues. CDR3 nucleotide sequence: TGTGCCATCAGTGAAGGTCGGGACAGGGGATTGTGGCAGTTCTTC. Translation gives CAISEGRDRGLWQFF.

V is TRBV5-1 and J is TRBJ2-3; TRBD2 agrees at 13 bases. The CDR3 has 16 residues. CDR1 SGHRS and CDR2 YFSETQ come from the germline V gene. Germline trimming cut 4 bases from V and 2 bases from J; bases unmatched to any gene: 4. The CDR3, as DNA: TGCGCCAGCAGCCCAGGGACTAGCGGGATCACAGATACGCAGTATTTT. Amino acid sequence: CASSPGTSGITDTQYF. Full variable domain (remainder filled in from reference TRBV5-1 and TRBJ2-3): KAGVTQTPRYLIKTRGQQVTLSCSPISGHRSVSWYQQTPGQGLQFLFEYFSETQRNKGNFPGRFSGRQFSNSRSEMNVSTLELGDSALYLCASSPGTSGITDTQYFGPGTRLTVL.

The chain employs TRBV25-1 and TRBJ2-3, with TRBD1 as a possible D gene (8 bases). The CDR3 is 17 residues long. Germline V gene data show CDR1 as MGHDK and CDR2 as SYGVNS. Trimming removed 6 bases at V and 4 bases at J, with 23 bases between. CDR3 residues: CASRGSYGQGGADTQYF. Here the CDR3 DNA reads TGTGCCAGCAGGGGTTCTTATGGACAGGGAGGGGCAGATACGCAGTATTTT.

As DNA, the CDR3 is TGTGCCAGCAGCTTAGACCGACTAGCGGGAGAATTGTCCTACAATGAGCAGTTCTTC. Translating gives CASSLDRLAGELSYNEQFF. V usage is TRBV7-8 and J usage is TRBJ2-1; 12 bases are shared with TRBD2. This CDR3 contains 19 residues. Trimming removed 1 base from V and 1 base from J; junction bases left unmatched: 8. The V gene's germline CDR1 is SGHVS and CDR2 FQNEAQ.

The rearrangement uses TRBV7-8 and TRBJ2-2; 12 nucleotides match TRBD2. In germline, CDR1 is SGHVS, CDR2 FQNEAQ. V trimming: 8 bases; J trimming: 5 bases; junction bases outside the gene matches: 9. The CDR3 covers 16 residues. DNA for the CDR3: TGTGCCAGCCACCTAGCGGGAGGGCCCGGGACCGGGGAGCTGTTTTTT. Amino acid sequence: CASHLAGGPGTGELFF. The complete variable domain, with remaining parts taken from reference TRBV7-8 and TRBJ2-2, reads GAGVSQSPRYKVAKRGQDVALRCDPISGHVSLFWYQQALGQGPEFLTYFQNEAQLDKSGLPSDRFFAERPEGSVSTLKIQRTQQEDSAVYLCASHLAGGPGTGELFFGEGSRLTVL.

This clone has only one observation. The chain combines TRBV5-8 with TRBJ1-3; D might be TRBD1 (5 bases). The V end lost 2 bases, the J end lost 8 bases, and 14 bases lay between the germline ends. Germline-derived CDR1 and CDR2 are SGHTS and YDEGEE. This CDR3 region has 14 residues. In nucleotides, the CDR3 is TGTGCCAGCAGCTTACATCAGGGCCGGGACACCATATATTTT. Amino acid sequence: CASSLHQGRDTIYF.

The chain is built from TRBV10-3 and TRBJ1-4, with D possibly TRBD1 on 5 matching bases. This CDR3 has 15 residues. Germline CDR1 and CDR2: ENHRY and SYGVKD. V shed 0 bases and J shed 4 bases, with 9 bases lying between them. CDR3 protein: CAISESPRGNEKLFF. CDR3 DNA sequence: TGTGCCATCAGTGAGTCCCCTAGGGGTAATGAAAAACTGTTTTTT.

V gene TRBV29-1 combines with J gene TRBJ1-1; D may be TRBD1 (5 bases). The CDR3 totals 12 residues. CDR1 is SQVTM, CDR2 ANQGSEA, per germline. The V gene lost 5 bases and the J gene lost 6 bases, with 13 bases spanning the gap. CDR3 loop: CSVNHVGAEAFF. CDR3 coding DNA: TGCAGCGTTAATCATGTAGGGGCTGAAGCTTTCTTT. Supplemented by reference TRBV29-1 and TRBJ1-1, the full variable domain reads SAVISQKPSRDICQRGTSLTIQCQVDSQVTMMFWYRQQPGQSLTLIATANQGSEATYESGFVIDKFPISRPNLTFSTLTVSNMSPEDSSIYLCSVNHVGAEAFFGQGTRLTVV.

The J gene is TRBJ1-1, the V gene TRBV25-1, with 7 nucleotides matching TRBD1. The CDR3 consists of 13 residues. Looked up from germline, CDR1 is MGHDK and CDR2 is SYGVNS. The trim removed 4 bases at V and 6 bases at J, leaving 5 bases unmatched. The CDR3 sequence: CASSGRGQAEAFF. The DNA for the CDR3 is TGTGCCAGCAGTGGAAGGGGGCAGGCTGAAGCTTTCTTT.

The chain links TRBV7-8 to TRBJ2-7, with D possibly matching TRBD2 (5 bases). Per the germline V gene, CDR1 is SGHVS and CDR2 is FQNEAQ. This CDR3 has 17 amino acids. V shed 1 base and J shed 0 bases, with 16 bases lying between them. The CDR3 protein is CASSLVFGGRSSYEQYF. Written as DNA, the CDR3 is TGTGCCAGCAGCTTAGTTTTTGGAGGCAGAAGCTCCTACGAGCAGTACTTC.

This chain uses TRBV27 with TRBJ1-4; perhaps TRBD1 as D (6 bases). V was trimmed by 6 bases and J by 4 bases, leaving 12 bases between them. This CDR3 has 14 amino acids. Germline CDR1 reads MNHEY; CDR2 reads SMNVEV (reference sequence). The CDR3 region has the DNA TGTGCCAGCAGGAAAGGACAGTATAATGAAAAACTGTTTTTT. Protein: CASRKGQYNEKLFF.

The V call is TRBV6-5, the J call TRBJ1-2; no reliable D call. Germline CDR1 is MNHEY and CDR2 is SVGAGI. Trimming removed 4 bases at V and 7 bases at J, with 7 bases between. This CDR3 is built from 11 residues. CDR3 nucleotide sequence: TGTGCCAGCAGTTCTGAGAGTGGCTACACCTTC. Translation gives CASSSESGYTF.

This rearrangement joins TRBV7-9 to TRBJ2-5; 9 nucleotides match TRBD1. Germline lookup yields CDR1 SEHNR and CDR2 FQNEAQ (reference sequence). The CDR3 runs to 16 residues. After removal of 3 bases from V and 9 bases from J, the junction contained 14 bases not matched to a gene. Here the CDR3 DNA reads TGTGCCAGCAGCTTTCTGGGACAGGGCGACTTGTGGCCCCAGTACTTC. It codes for CASSFLGQGDLWPQYF.

There are a few counts of this clone. The rearrangement links TRBV16 to TRBJ1-5; no clear D. The CDR3 runs 14 residues. The V end lost 4 bases, the J end lost 4 bases, and 11 bases lay between the germline ends. Per germline, CDR1 KGHSY and CDR2 FQNENV. As DNA, the CDR3 is TGTGCCAGCAGCCGCGCCAGCGAAAATCAGCCCCAGCATTTT. Its protein product is CASSRASENQPQHF.

V usage is TRBV5-4 and J usage is TRBJ1-1, with a tentative D call TRBD1 (5 bases). Per the germline V gene, CDR1 is SGHNT and CDR2 is YYREEE (reference sequence). This CDR3 region has 15 residues. V was shortened by 4 bases and J by 5 bases, with 18 bases between the two germline ends. CDR3: CASSPGPGGETEAFF. The CDR3 DNA follows: TGTGCCAGCAGCCCGGGTCCTGGGGGGGAGACTGAAGCTTTCTTT. The full variable domain, in which reference TRBV5-4 and TRBJ1-1 provide the parts outside the CDR3, is ETGVTQSPTHLIKTRGQQVTLRCSSQSGHNTVSWYQQALGQGPQFIFQYYREEENGRGNFPPRFSGLQFPNYSSELNVNALELDDSALYLCASSPGPGGETEAFFGQGTRLTVV.

The V gene is TRBV9, the J gene TRBJ1-1, with D perhaps TRBD1 (6 bases). Germline loops: CDR1 SGDLS, CDR2 YYNGEE. The CDR3 totals 15 residues. V lost 3 bases, J lost 0 bases, and 12 bases lay in between. The CDR3 loop reads CASSEQGHLNTEAFF. The CDR3 bases are TGTGCCAGCAGCGAGCAGGGACACCTGAACACTGAAGCTTTCTTT.

The genes are TRBV6-5 and TRBJ1-4, with 10 bases aligning to TRBD1. The V gene end was trimmed by 6 bases and the J gene end by 6 bases; junction bases not matched to a gene: 4. Germline V gene sequence: CDR1 MNHEY, CDR2 SVGAGI. This CDR3 has 14 amino acids. In DNA form, the CDR3 reads TGTGCCAGCAGCCCCGGGACAGGGGATGAAAAACTGTTTTTT. It translates to CASSPGTGDEKLFF.

The V call is TRBV6-4, the J call TRBJ2-2; 8 positions match TRBD1. The CDR3 runs 15 residues. Trimming cost V 3 bases and J 4 bases; bases outside gene matches: 4. Germline loops: CDR1 MRHNA, CDR2 SNTAGT. The CDR3 sequence: CASSEQGASTGELFF. DNA for the CDR3: TGTGCCAGCAGTGAGCAGGGGGCGAGCACCGGGGAGCTGTTTTTT.

This rearrangement joins TRBV5-4 to TRBJ2-3; TRBD2 matches at 7 bases. Germline loops: CDR1 SGHNT, CDR2 YYREEE (reference sequence). The junction had 5 bases not matched to a gene; V was cut back by 3 bases and J by 1 base. The CDR3 has 15 residues. CDR3 amino acids: CASSYRGGGTDTQYF. CDR3 sequence (DNA): TGTGCCAGCAGCTACCGTGGGGGGGGCACAGATACGCAGTATTTT.